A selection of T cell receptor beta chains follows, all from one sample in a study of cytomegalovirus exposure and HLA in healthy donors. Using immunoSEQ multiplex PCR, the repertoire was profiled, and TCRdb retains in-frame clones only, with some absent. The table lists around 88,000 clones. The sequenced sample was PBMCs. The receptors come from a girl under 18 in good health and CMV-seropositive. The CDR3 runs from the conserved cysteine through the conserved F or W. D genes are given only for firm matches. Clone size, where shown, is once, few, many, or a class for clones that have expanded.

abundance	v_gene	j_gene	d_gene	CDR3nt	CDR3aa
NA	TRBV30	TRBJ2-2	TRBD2	TGTGCCTGCGGGGGGACTTCCCTTCTCGGGGAGCTGTTTTTT	CACGGTSLLGELFF
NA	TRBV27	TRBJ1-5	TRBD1	TGTGCCAGCAGTGGACCAGGGGGAGATCAGCCCCAGCATTTT	CASSGPGGDQPQHF
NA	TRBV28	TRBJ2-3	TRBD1	TGTGCCAGCAGCCAGGCCCTGGGGACAGGGGGTACCTCCACAGATACGCAGTATTTT	CASSQALGTGGTSTDTQYF
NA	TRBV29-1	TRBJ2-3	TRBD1	TGCAGCGTTGGTATTACAGGGGGCACAGATACGCAGTATTTT	CSVGITGGTDTQYF
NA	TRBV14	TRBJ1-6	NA	TGTGCCAGCAGCCCTAGAATAGGAGGGAGTAATTCACCCCTACACTTT	CASSPRIGGSNSPLHF
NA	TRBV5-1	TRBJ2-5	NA	TGCGCCAGCAGCCCGGGTGCCGCAGAGACCCAGTACTTC	CASSPGAAETQYF
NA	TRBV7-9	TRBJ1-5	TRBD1	TGTGCCAGCAGCCCTGACAGGGTCGATCAGCCCCAGCATTTT	CASSPDRVDQPQHF
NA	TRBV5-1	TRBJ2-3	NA	TGCGCCAGCAGCTTGGCTGGCGGTTACGTAACAGATACGCAGTATTTT	CASSLAGGYVTDTQYF
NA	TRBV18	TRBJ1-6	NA	TGTGCCAGCTCTGTCACGGGGGGCACGGAGTCACCCCTCCACTTT	CASSVTGGTESPLHF
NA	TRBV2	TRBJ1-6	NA	TGTGCCAGCAGTGAAGGGTCAGGGTGGGCTTCACCCCTCCACTTT	CASSEGSGWASPLHF
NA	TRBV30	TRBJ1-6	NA	TGTGCCTGGATCGGGATCTCTAATTCACCCCTCCACTTT	CAWIGISNSPLHF
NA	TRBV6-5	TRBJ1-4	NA	TGTGCCAGCAGTTACTCTCGGGAGAATGAAAAACTGTTTTTT	CASSYSRENEKLFF
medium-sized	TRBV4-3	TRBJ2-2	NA	TGCGCCAGCAGCCAATACAGAGGGGGAGCCGGGGAGCTGTTTTTT	CASSQYRGGAGELFF
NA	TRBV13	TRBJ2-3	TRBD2	TGTGCCAGCAGCTTAAAAGCGGGGGGGCGGTTTGCAGATACGCAGTATTTT	CASSLKAGGRFADTQYF
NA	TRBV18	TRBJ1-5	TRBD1	TGTGCCAGCTCACCAGATAGGACAGGTTGGAATCAGCACCAGCATTTT	CASSPDRTGWNQHQHF
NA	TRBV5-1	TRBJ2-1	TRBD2	TGCGCCAGGCGGGGGTGCTCCTACAATGAGCAGTTCTTC	CARRGCSYNEQFF
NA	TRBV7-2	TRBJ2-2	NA	TGTGCCAGCAGCTTGGGACACAACTATGGGGAGCTGTTTTTT	CASSLGHNYGELFF
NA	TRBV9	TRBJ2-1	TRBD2	TGTGCCAGCAGCCACCGGACTAGCGGGGTGAATGAGCAGTTCTTC	CASSHRTSGVNEQFF